This TCR beta chain was profiled in a study of blood T cell repertoires in COVID-19. Turning to the study itself: Acute and convalescent COVID-19 samples came from the United States, Italy and Spain. The cDNA or gDNA used as material had been derived from T cells, B-cell-depleted T cells, or PBMCs.

Under the authors' procedure: Amplification of reference gene primers was used by the study to estimate nucleated cell counts. Method: immunoSEQ multiplex PCR; TCRdb's copy keeps in-frame clones and lacks some. D and trimming were read from the DNA, whereas the V and J calls and clone size are those reported in that table. This table has 300,000 or so clones, about 89% appearing once. V was clipped by 4 bases and J by 2 bases, with 16 bases between them. The CDR3 loop spans 16 amino acids. Germline values: CDR1 MNHEY, CDR2 SVGAGI. Sequenced sample: peripheral blood. The chain carries TRBV6-5 and TRBJ2-3; possibly TRBD2 for D (5 bases). The receptor was derived from a woman between 35 and 50 years old who had recovered from COVID-19. In nucleotides, the CDR3 is TGTGCCAGCAGTTCCGCGGTGAGGGCCCCCACAGATACGCAGTATTTT. Amino acid sequence: CASSSAVRAPTDTQYF.